These 20 T cell receptor beta chains came from one sample sequenced in a study of CD8+ T cells in alopecia areata. Investigators isolated RNA and reverse transcribed it into cDNA to act as the sequencing template. TCRdb's table, derived via immunoSEQ multiplex PCR, lists solely in-frame clones and lacks some. Among approximately 160,000 clones listed, 60% were seen once. Stated treatment: oral pan-JAK inhibitor, 5-10 mg twice daily. Sample: CD4+ T cells sorted from blood, taken at week 24, from a patient treated with tofacitinib. The receptors come from a human donor with alopecia areata.

This chain joins TRBV2 and TRBJ2-5; no clear D. With 8 bases removed from V and 5 bases from J, the gap between germline ends came to 9 bases. The CDR3 runs 11 residues. Germline V gene lookup returns CDR1 SNHLY and CDR2 FYNNEI. The CDR3 DNA is TGTGCCAGCCGGGTTGGGGAGACCCAGTACTTC. It encodes CASRVGETQYF.

The chain recombines TRBV10-3 with TRBJ1-6, with 7 bases lining up with TRBD1. The V gene end was trimmed by 6 bases and the J gene end by 9 bases; junction bases not matched to a gene: 8. This CDR3 is 14 amino acids long. Germline V gene lookup returns CDR1 ENHRY and CDR2 SYGVKD. The chain's CDR3 is CAIRPTGISSPLHF. The CDR3 coding sequence is TGTGCCATCAGGCCGACAGGGATCAGTTCACCCCTCCACTTT.

This chain connects TRBV29-1 to TRBJ1-1; tentatively, D is TRBD1 (5 bases). V lost 7 bases and J lost 2, with 14 bases in between. This CDR3 has 13 residues. The germline gives CDR1 SQVTM, CDR2 ANQGSEA. The CDR3 nucleotides are TGCAGCGCCGCCCGGGGGGATAACACTGAAGCTTTCTTT. Translating it yields CSAARGDNTEAFF.

V and J are TRBV18 and TRBJ2-6; D ambiguous. V lost 2 bases to trimming and J lost 3 bases, with 5 bases between them. The CDR3 consists of 14 residues. Germline values: CDR1 KGHSH, CDR2 LQKENI. This CDR3 is CASSPGDGANVLTF. The CDR3 region has the DNA TGTGCCAGCTCACCAGGGGATGGGGCCAACGTCCTGACTTTC.

This clone was seen only a few times. The chain links TRBV4-3 to TRBJ1-1; 7 bases fit TRBD1. Per germline, CDR1 LGHNA and CDR2 YSLEER. With 3 bases clipped from V and 5 bases from J, the junction kept 6 bases outside the gene matches. The CDR3 spans 14 residues. The CDR3 DNA sequence: TGCGCCAGCAGCCACCCGGGCAGGGGGACTGAAGCTTTCTTT. Translation gives CASSHPGRGTEAFF.

V gene TRBV6-6 combines with J gene TRBJ1-6; 11 bases are a match to TRBD1. J was trimmed by 7 bases and V by 7 bases; bases with no gene match: 9. This CDR3 has 16 amino acids. Germline CDR1 and CDR2: MNHNY and SVGAGI (reference sequence). The CDR3, as DNA: TGTGCCAGCACCCAACTCGGGACAGGGGGAAATTCACCCCTCCACTTT. Its protein is CASTQLGTGGNSPLHF.

V and J are TRBV4-1 and TRBJ1-5; the D is unclear. The germline CDR1 and CDR2 sequences are MGHRA and YSYEKL. The CDR3 spans 15 residues. Trimming cost V 1 base and J 2 bases, with 9 bases left between them. The CDR3 nucleotides read TGCGCCAGCAGCCAAGGTTCAGGAGGCAATCAGCCCCAGCATTTT. It encodes CASSQGSGGNQPQHF.

The rearrangement joins TRBV30 to TRBJ1-2, with 10 nucleotides matching TRBD1. The junction had 12 bases not matched to a gene; V was cut back by 8 bases and J by 3 bases. Germline V CDR1 and CDR2: GTSNPN, SVGIG (reference sequence). This CDR3 is built from 15 residues. CDR3 nucleotides: TGTGCCCGAACGGGGGGGACAGGGGAACACTATGGCTACACCTTC. Its protein is CARTGGTGEHYGYTF.

The rearrangement links TRBV27 to TRBJ1-3; possibly TRBD1 for D (5 bases). The germline CDR1 and CDR2 sequences are MNHEY and SMNVEV (reference sequence). This CDR3 is 14 amino acids long. V lost 6 bases, J lost 5 bases, and 14 bases lay in between. CDR3 residues: CASSRMGERNTIYF. CDR3 DNA sequence: TGTGCCAGCAGCAGAATGGGGGAAAGAAACACCATATATTTT.

The chain has TRBV29-1 and TRBJ2-1; D is ambiguous. The CDR3 totals 13 residues. The V gene's germline CDR1 is SQVTM and CDR2 ANQGSEA. The V end lost 5 bases, the J end lost 7 bases, and 15 bases lay between the germline ends. The CDR3: CSVWAKLVNEQFF. The CDR3 DNA follows: TGCAGCGTTTGGGCCAAGTTGGTGAATGAGCAGTTCTTC.

This clone was observed at least ten times. The chain has TRBV28 and TRBJ1-2; perhaps TRBD1 as D (6 bases). The ends were cut back, 2 bases at V and 8 bases at J, with 18 bases in the middle. This CDR3 has 15 amino acids. Germline V gives CDR1 MDHEN, CDR2 SYDVKM. CDR3 in amino acids: CASSLGTGTRAGYTF. The CDR3 coding sequence is TGTGCCAGCAGTTTAGGAACAGGGACCCGGGCGGGCTACACCTTC.

The CDR3 nucleotides read TGCAGCGTTGTGCGGGGGGCGAGCACAGATACGCAGTATTTT. Translation gives CSVVRGASTDTQYF. The chain has TRBV29-1 and TRBJ2-3, with TRBD2 matching 8 bases. Germline CDR1 reads SQVTM; CDR2 reads ANQGSEA. The CDR3 totals 14 residues. Germline trimming cut 4 bases from V and 0 bases from J; bases unmatched to any gene: 3.

This clone was seen a few times. Within the sample, other DNA sequences also encode this same CDR3. This rearrangement joins TRBV30 to TRBJ2-5, with a tentative D call TRBD1 (5 bases). In germline, CDR1 is GTSNPN, CDR2 SVGIG (reference sequence). The CDR3 runs 11 residues. Trimming removed 2 bases at V and 4 bases at J, with 5 bases between. CDR3 sequence: CAWSRGETQYF. The CDR3 coding sequence is TGTGCCTGGAGTAGGGGAGAGACCCAGTACTTC.

This clone occurred a few times. V usage is TRBV2 and J usage is TRBJ2-2; the match to TRBD1 covers 8 bases. Germline CDR1 reads SNHLY; CDR2 reads FYNNEI. CDR3 length: 12 amino acids. J gave up 7 bases and V 10 bases, and 5 bases lay outside the gene matches. Here the CDR3 reads CATGQGGGELFF. CDR3 DNA: TGTGCCACCGGACAGGGTGGCGGGGAGCTGTTTTTT.

The rearrangement links TRBV4-1 to TRBJ2-1; the match to TRBD2 covers 8 bases. The CDR3 is 16 amino acids. The germline gives CDR1 MGHRA, CDR2 YSYEKL. After removal of 0 bases from V and 3 bases from J, the junction contained 4 bases not matched to a gene. The DNA of the CDR3 is TGCGCCAGCAGCCAAGATAGCGGGGCATTCTACAATGAGCAGTTCTTC. This codes for CASSQDSGAFYNEQFF.

The chain employs TRBV29-1 and TRBJ2-2; 7 bases map to TRBD1. Germline CDR1 is SQVTM and CDR2 is ANQGSEA. CDR3 length: 14 amino acids. With 6 bases clipped from V and 4 bases from J, the junction kept 8 bases outside the gene matches. CDR3: CSVVGTASTGELFF. In DNA, the CDR3 is TGCAGCGTCGTCGGGACAGCAAGCACCGGGGAGCTGTTTTTT.

As regards this clone: The same CDR3 is also encoded by other DNA sequences in this sample. This rearrangement joins TRBV29-1 to TRBJ1-1; 9 bases agree with TRBD1. CDR3 length: 13 residues. The ends lost 5 bases at V and 1 base at J; junction bases unmatched: 2. Germline V lookup: CDR1 SQVTM, CDR2 ANQGSEA. The CDR3 is CSVKGQGNTEAFF. The CDR3 DNA is TGCAGCGTTAAGGGACAGGGGAACACTGAAGCTTTCTTT.

In DNA, the CDR3 is TGTGCCACCAGCAGAGATCAAACCAGGGTGGAGCGGCATTTT. The encoded protein is CATSRDQTRVERHF. The chain uses TRBV15 and TRBJ1-5; D is perhaps TRBD1 (5 bases). V lost 0 bases to trimming and J lost 15 bases, with 18 bases between them. Per the germline V gene, CDR1 is LNHNV and CDR2 is YYDKDF (reference sequence). This CDR3 spans 14 amino acids.

This clone turned up a few times. V usage is TRBV6-1 and J usage is TRBJ1-4, with D unresolved. The V gene's germline CDR1 is MNHNS and CDR2 SASEGT. The CDR3 length is 10 residues. Between the trimmed V and J ends, which lost 6 bases and 8 bases, there was a span of 4 bases. CDR3 nucleotides: TGTGCCAGCAGGAGGGAAAAACTGTTTTTT. This codes for CASRREKLFF.

V gene TRBV7-2 combines with J gene TRBJ1-2; 9 nucleotides agree with TRBD1. Germline CDR1 is SGHTA and CDR2 is FQGNSA. After removal of 1 base from V and 8 bases from J, the junction contained 5 bases not matched to a gene. CDR3 size: 14 residues. The CDR3: CASSLGTGDRGYTF. CDR3 bases: TGTGCCAGCAGCTTAGGGACAGGGGATAGGGGCTACACCTTC.